This entry features one TCR beta chain sequence. Its antigen is as yet unknown. This entry belongs to a study of cytomegalovirus exposure and HLA in healthy donors. Study background: A preliminary data release comprised approximately 85 million unique TCRs obtained from HLA-typed donors. Study findings and constraints: Compared with the roughly 670-donor mean, an Asian-associated ancestry cluster reportedly had fewer N-insertions, according to a later analysis. Researchers catalogued approximately 170 TCR beta chains as cytomegalovirus-associated. An analysis done earlier found most TCR beta V segments productive about 90% or about 30% of the time.

The germline V gene encodes CDR1 SGHAT and CDR2 FQNNGV. The CDR3 covers 16 residues. V gave up 2 bases and J gave up 1 base; unmatched junction bases: 7. 60 Vbeta and 13 Jbeta primers were used in PCR. Only in-frame clones appear in the TCRdb table, and some are missing; sequencing was by immunoSEQ multiplex PCR. The sample contains under 200,000 clones, approximately 82% of which appear only once. Sequences were obtained from PBMCs. The source is a middle-aged woman in good health and CMV-seropositive. V usage is TRBV11-2 and J usage is TRBJ2-5; TRBD2 matches 7 bases. The CDR3 loop reads CASSLQVGGSQETQYF. CDR3 nucleotides: TGTGCCAGCAGCTTACAGGTGGGAGGGTCCCAAGAGACCCAGTACTTC.